The 27 T cell receptor beta chains presented below share a single source sample, sequenced in a study of cytomegalovirus exposure and HLA in healthy donors. The study ran its PCR with 60 Vbeta and 13 Jbeta primers. Produced via immunoSEQ multiplex PCR; TCRdb's table is partial and in-frame only. The table includes 180,000 or so clones, just over 75% detected once. Sequencing used PBMCs. Every receptor here comes from a young man in good health and CMV-seronegative.

The CDR3 DNA is TGTGCCAGCTCACCACGTGAATCCAGGGCTGGAAACACCATATATTTT. Translated: CASSPRESRAGNTIYF. The chain employs TRBV18 and TRBJ1-3; possible D gene TRBD1, 5 bases. Between the trimmed V and J ends, which lost 1 base and 2 bases, there was a span of 12 bases. CDR1 is KGHSH and CDR2 is LQKENI in the germline V gene. This CDR3 region has 16 residues. The full variable domain, rest sourced from reference TRBV18 and TRBJ1-3, is NAGVMQNPRHLVRRRGQEARLRCSPMKGHSHVYWYRQLPEEGLKFMVYLQKENIIDESGMPKERFSAEFPKEGPSILRIQQVVRGDSAAYFCASSPRESRAGNTIYFGEGSWLTVV.

The rearrangement joins TRBV25-1 to TRBJ2-7; 10 nucleotides align to TRBD2. Germline assignment: CDR1 MGHDK and CDR2 SYGVNS. V shed 6 bases and J 4 bases; nucleotides not matched to a gene: 6. This CDR3 contains 14 residues. In DNA, the CDR3 is TGTGCCAGCAGGAGGAGCGGGGGGGCGTACGAGCAGTACTTC. It codes for CASRRSGGAYEQYF.

The chain recombines TRBV6-6 with TRBJ2-7; maybe TRBD1 (6 bases). Germline CDR1 is MNHNY and CDR2 is SVGAGI (reference sequence). With 0 bases removed from V and 2 bases from J, the gap between germline ends came to 14 bases. CDR3 length: 16 residues. The chain's CDR3 is CASSYSTGQRTYEQYF. The CDR3 nucleotides are TGTGCCAGCAGTTACTCGACGGGACAAAGAACCTACGAGCAGTACTTC.

The DNA for the CDR3 is TGTGCCAGCAGTAAGACAGGGGTTGGTGAAAAACTGTTTTTT. Its protein product is CASSKTGVGEKLFF. The chain links TRBV6-1 to TRBJ1-4; 8 bases map to TRBD1. This CDR3 region has 14 residues. With V trimmed by 5 bases and J by 7 bases, 6 bases remained unmatched. Germline CDR1 is MNHNS and CDR2 is SASEGT.

This clone was seen a handful of times. This rearrangement joins TRBV7-2 to TRBJ2-2; 8 bases line up with TRBD1. J gave up 11 bases and V 5 bases, and 10 bases lay outside the gene matches. The length of the CDR3 is 14 residues. The germline V gene has CDR1 SGHTA and CDR2 FQGNSA. The CDR3 protein is CASSPSTGQGELFF. The DNA for the CDR3 is TGTGCCAGCAGCCCAAGTACCGGACAGGGTGAGCTGTTTTTT.

V and J are TRBV30 and TRBJ1-2; 7 bases are a match to TRBD1. The CDR3 sequence is 15 residues long. Germline CDR1 is GTSNPN and CDR2 is SVGIG (reference sequence). The CDR3 loop reads CALNVGTASFYGYTF. The CDR3 DNA is TGTGCTTTAAACGTTGGGACAGCCTCTTTCTATGGCTACACCTTC.

This clone was counted a few times. The chain is built from TRBV7-9 and TRBJ2-1; D is possibly TRBD2 (5 bases). Germline-derived CDR1 and CDR2 are SEHNR and FQNEAQ (reference sequence). V was shortened by 1 base and J by 10 bases, with 11 bases between the two germline ends. This CDR3 is 13 amino acids long. The CDR3 coding sequence is TGTGCCAGCAGCTTAGGAGAAGAGCGGGAGCAGTTCTTC. As protein: CASSLGEEREQFF.

The chain links TRBV5-6 to TRBJ2-1, with 7 bases fitting TRBD2. The J segment lost 9 bases and the V segment lost 5 bases, leaving 11 bases of the junction unmatched. The CDR3 totals 14 residues. Germline V lookup: CDR1 SGHDT, CDR2 YYEEEE. Written as DNA, the CDR3 is TGTGCCAGCAGGGTGAGGACTAGGACGGGTGAGCAGTTCTTC. It yields the protein CASRVRTRTGEQFF. Full variable domain (rest looked up from reference TRBV5-6 and TRBJ2-1): DAGVTQSPTHLIKTRGQQVTLRCSPKSGHDTVSWYQQALGQGPQFIFQYYEEEERQRGNFPDRFSGHQFPNYSSELNVNALLLGDSALYLCASRVRTRTGEQFFGPGTRLTVL.

This chain links TRBV19 with TRBJ2-7; 7 nucleotides match TRBD1. Germline V CDR1 and CDR2: LNHDA, SQIVND (reference sequence). The CDR3 has 13 residues. Losses at the gene ends were 3 bases for V and 2 bases for J; bases not matched to a gene: 1. CDR3 nucleotide sequence: TGTGCCAGTAGTATCGACAGGGCCTACGAGCAGTACTTC. This encodes CASSIDRAYEQYF.

The sample holds a few counts of this clone. The CDR3 sequence: CASSLGPRSGEQFF. The CDR3 DNA reads as TGCGCCAGCAGCTTGGGGCCACGAAGCGGGGAGCAGTTCTTC. This chain links TRBV5-1 with TRBJ2-1; possible D gene TRBD2, 6 bases. The V and J ends lost 0 bases and 10 bases respectively, with 14 bases between them. The CDR3 has 14 amino acids. Germline V gene sequence: CDR1 SGHRS, CDR2 YFSETQ.

The chain has TRBV19 and TRBJ1-2; 8 bases agree with TRBD1. Germline V lookup: CDR1 LNHDA, CDR2 SQIVND (reference sequence). CDR3 length: 14 residues. The trim removed 6 bases at V and 8 bases at J, leaving 11 bases unmatched. CDR3 loop: CASRSTGVGIGYTF. The CDR3 region has the DNA TGTGCCAGTAGATCGACAGGGGTTGGTATAGGCTACACCTTC.

V usage is TRBV6-5 and J usage is TRBJ1-5, with a possible D match to TRBD1 (5 bases). V dropped 5 bases and J dropped 6 bases, with 14 bases sitting between them. CDR3 length: 14 amino acids. Germline CDR1 and CDR2: MNHEY and SVGAGI. This CDR3 is CASSDGGGGQPQHF. The CDR3 nucleotides are TGTGCCAGCAGTGATGGGGGGGGAGGTCAGCCCCAGCATTTT.

This clone was counted a single time. The chain couples TRBV19 to TRBJ2-2; 8 bases agree with TRBD1. Trimming cost V 3 bases and J 1 base; bases outside gene matches: 1. The V gene's germline CDR1 is LNHDA and CDR2 SQIVND (reference sequence). This CDR3 comprises 15 residues. The CDR3 is CASSMGQVNTGELFF. CDR3 in DNA: TGTGCCAGTAGTATGGGACAGGTGAACACCGGGGAGCTGTTTTTT.

The chain employs TRBV19 and TRBJ2-7; 8 bases are shared with TRBD2. Losses at the gene ends were 3 bases for V and 0 bases for J; bases not matched to a gene: 4. This CDR3 region has 15 residues. Germline V gene lookup returns CDR1 LNHDA and CDR2 SQIVND (reference sequence). Written as DNA, the CDR3 is TGTGCCAGTAGTATGCTTAGCGGGGACTCCTACGAGCAGTACTTC. As protein: CASSMLSGDSYEQYF.

The V gene is TRBV4-3, the J gene TRBJ1-2, with 8 nucleotides matching TRBD1. Looked up from germline, CDR1 is LGHNA and CDR2 is YSLEER. The CDR3 runs 15 residues. The ends lost 1 base at V and 7 bases at J; junction bases unmatched: 8. Here the CDR3 DNA reads TGCGCCAGCAGCCAAGTGGTCAGGGGGCTGGGTGGCTACACCTTC. It codes for CASSQVVRGLGGYTF.

This chain links TRBV28 with TRBJ2-7; weak D call: TRBD1 (7 bases). Deletions cut 9 bases from V and 7 bases from J, with 13 bases between. The CDR3 totals 11 residues. The germline CDR1 and CDR2 sequences are MDHEN and SYDVKM. The CDR3 here is CASATGREQYF. The CDR3, as DNA: TGTGCCAGTGCGACAGGGAGGGAGCAGTACTTC.

The chain joins TRBV7-9 to TRBJ2-5, with 8 bases fitting TRBD1. The germline V gene encodes CDR1 SEHNR and CDR2 FQNEAQ (reference sequence). The CDR3 sequence is 14 residues long. With V trimmed by 3 bases and J by 4 bases, 4 bases remained unmatched. This chain's CDR3 is CASSLIQGGETQYF. The CDR3 DNA follows: TGTGCCAGCAGCTTGATACAGGGGGGAGAGACCCAGTACTTC.

This clone was detected a few times. The chain uses TRBV5-6 and TRBJ1-1; D is unclear. Germline V CDR1 and CDR2: SGHDT, YYEEEE. V lost 0 bases and J 1 base, leaving 4 bases between the germline ends. The CDR3 length is 13 residues. The CDR3 nucleotides read TGTGCCAGCAGCTTGGCAGAGAACACTGAAGCTTTCTTT. Encoded protein: CASSLAENTEAFF.

The rearrangement uses TRBV4-3 and TRBJ2-1; perhaps TRBD2 as D (7 bases). The CDR3 totals 16 residues. Germline V lookup: CDR1 LGHNA, CDR2 YSLEER. The V gene lost 0 bases and the J gene lost 3 bases, with 12 bases spanning the gap. The CDR3 DNA sequence: TGCGCCAGCAGCCAAGAAAAGGGGGGGAACTACAATGAGCAGTTCTTC. It codes for CASSQEKGGNYNEQFF.

About this clone: Additional DNA sequences in this sample encode the identical CDR3. The chain is built from TRBV5-1 and TRBJ2-3; 12 bases agree with TRBD2. Germline V gene lookup returns CDR1 SGHRS and CDR2 YFSETQ. V dropped 4 bases and J dropped 3; count of bases not matched to a gene: 3. CDR3 length: 15 residues. In DNA form, the CDR3 reads TGCGCCAGCAGCCTCGGGACTAGCGGGACAGATACGCAGTATTTT. It yields the protein CASSLGTSGTDTQYF.

This sequence joins TRBV6-6 and TRBJ2-5; D is perhaps TRBD2 (6 bases). This CDR3 region has 14 residues. Trimming removed 5 bases at V and 2 bases at J, with 12 bases between. The germline V gene has CDR1 MNHNY and CDR2 SVGAGI (reference sequence). CDR3 protein: CASSPPGLQETQYF. For the CDR3, the DNA is TGTGCCAGCAGTCCTCCTGGACTACAAGAGACCCAGTACTTC.

The DNA of the CDR3 is TGTGCCAGCAGTGTAAGGGAAGAGCGGCGGTTCTTC. This codes for CASSVREERRFF. This rearrangement joins TRBV2 to TRBJ2-1; the D gene is possibly TRBD2 (5 bases). V was trimmed by 4 bases and J by 15 bases, leaving 16 bases between them. CDR3 length equals 12 residues. Germline assignment: CDR1 SNHLY and CDR2 FYNNEI.

The genes are TRBV7-9 and TRBJ1-3; no firm D call. Germline V gene sequence: CDR1 SEHNR, CDR2 FQNEAQ (reference sequence). This CDR3 has 15 residues. The V end lost 3 bases, the J end lost 0 bases, and 9 bases lay between the germline ends. The CDR3 DNA sequence: TGTGCCAGCAGCTTGGAGGTATTCTCTGGAAACACCATATATTTT. Its translation is CASSLEVFSGNTIYF.

This clone was detected once. This rearrangement joins TRBV19 to TRBJ1-5, with 7 bases lining up with TRBD1. This CDR3 is 15 amino acids long. Trimming cost V 10 bases and J 2 bases; bases outside gene matches: 11. Looked up from germline, CDR1 is LNHDA and CDR2 is SQIVND (reference sequence). The CDR3 bases are TGTGCCACCTCTTTTACCGGGACAGGCAATCAGCCCCAGCATTTT. As protein: CATSFTGTGNQPQHF.

This rearrangement joins TRBV19 to TRBJ1-2; D remains ambiguous. Germline lookup yields CDR1 LNHDA and CDR2 SQIVND (reference sequence). V gave up 2 bases and J gave up 4 bases, with 11 bases separating them. This CDR3 contains 14 residues. CDR3 loop: CASSITPGIYGYTF. The CDR3 region has the DNA TGTGCCAGTAGTATAACACCGGGGATCTATGGCTACACCTTC.

In this sample, this clone turned up once. This chain joins TRBV6-1 and TRBJ1-3; 7 bases line up with TRBD1. V was pared by 4 bases and J by 4 bases, with 13 bases of the junction left unmatched. CDR1 and CDR2 from the germline V gene are MNHNS and SASEGT. The CDR3 spans 17 residues. The CDR3 DNA sequence: TGTGCCAGCAGTGGGACCTATAAGGGGGCGGGAGGAAACACCATATATTTT. Translating it yields CASSGTYKGAGGNTIYF.

This chain joins TRBV5-4 and TRBJ2-1; 13 bases are a match to TRBD2. CDR1 SGHNT and CDR2 YYREEE come from the germline V gene (reference sequence). V lost 3 bases and J lost 3; bases outside the gene matches: 6. The CDR3 length is 17 residues. The CDR3, as DNA: TGTGCCAGCAGCTCAGGGACTAGCGGGAATTACTACAATGAGCAGTTCTTC. This encodes CASSSGTSGNYYNEQFF.